A selection of T cell receptor beta chains follows, all from one sample in a study of radiation and T cells in renal cell carcinoma. Produced via immunoSEQ multiplex PCR; TCRdb's table is partial and in-frame only. The sample lists 150,000 or so clones, 88% occurring once. The specimen was blood, collected from a patient whose treatment included radiotherapy and nephrectomy. The receptor set was obtained from a woman aged 70 to 79 with renal cell carcinoma. CDR3s include the opening cysteine and the closing phenylalanine or tryptophan. The D gene is left open where the match is weak. Clone size appears in some rows only: once, few, many, or a class for an expanded clone.

j_gene: TRBJ2-1; v_gene: TRBV7-3; d_gene: TRBD2; abundance: .; CDR3nt: TGTGCCAGCAGCCCCGTGCCGGGGGGAAGCTCCTACAATGAGCAGTTCTTC; CDR3aa: CASSPVPGGSSYNEQFF
j_gene: TRBJ1-2; v_gene: TRBV7-2; d_gene: .; abundance: .; CDR3nt: TGTGCCAGCAGCTTATTATCCTTTGGCTACACCTTC; CDR3aa: CASSLLSFGYTF
j_gene: TRBJ1-2; v_gene: TRBV29-1; d_gene: .; abundance: .; CDR3nt: TGCAGCGTTGCAGACGTCGGCCACTATGGCTACACCTTC; CDR3aa: CSVADVGHYGYTF
j_gene: TRBJ2-1; v_gene: TRBV7-8; d_gene: .; abundance: .; CDR3nt: TGTGCCAGCAGCCCCGACAATGAGCAGTTCTTC; CDR3aa: CASSPDNEQFF
j_gene: TRBJ2-7; v_gene: TRBV6-6; d_gene: .; abundance: once; CDR3nt: TGTGCCAGCAGTTATATCCGGAGCTCCTACGAGCAGTACTTC; CDR3aa: CASSYIRSSYEQYF
j_gene: TRBJ1-2; v_gene: TRBV10-3; d_gene: .; abundance: .; CDR3nt: TGTGCCATCAGTGAGAAGGGGGTAGGCTATGGCTACACCTTC; CDR3aa: CAISEKGVGYGYTF
j_gene: TRBJ1-2; v_gene: TRBV9; d_gene: .; abundance: .; CDR3nt: TGTGCCAGCAGCTCCCACCCCGGTAGGGGGGCTGTAGGCTACACCTTC; CDR3aa: CASSSHPGRGAVGYTF
j_gene: TRBJ2-3; v_gene: TRBV5-1; d_gene: TRBD1; abundance: .; CDR3nt: TGCGCCAGCAGCGCGGGACAGGGCGGCACAGATACGCAGTATTTT; CDR3aa: CASSAGQGGTDTQYF
j_gene: TRBJ2-7; v_gene: TRBV9; d_gene: .; abundance: .; CDR3nt: TGTGCCAGCAGCCAAGCAGGGGCCTACGAGCAGTACTTC; CDR3aa: CASSQAGAYEQYF
j_gene: TRBJ2-2; v_gene: TRBV4-2; d_gene: TRBD2; abundance: .; CDR3nt: TGTGCCAGCAGCCTCGGGGGGAGGAACACCGGGGAGCTGTTTTTT; CDR3aa: CASSLGGRNTGELFF
j_gene: TRBJ1-6; v_gene: TRBV30; d_gene: .; abundance: .; CDR3nt: TGTGCCTGGAGTGGGGACTCCTATAATTCACCCCTCCACTTT; CDR3aa: CAWSGDSYNSPLHF
j_gene: TRBJ2-6; v_gene: TRBV7-2; d_gene: .; abundance: .; CDR3nt: TGTGCCAGCAGCCTTGGGACATCTGGGGCCAACGTCCTGACTTTC; CDR3aa: CASSLGTSGANVLTF
j_gene: TRBJ2-4; v_gene: TRBV5-4; d_gene: TRBD1; abundance: .; CDR3nt: TGTGCCAGCAGCACCAGGGGGCTGGGGTCCAAAAACATTCAGTACTTC; CDR3aa: CASSTRGLGSKNIQYF
j_gene: TRBJ2-1; v_gene: TRBV6-6; d_gene: .; abundance: few; CDR3nt: TGTGCCAGCAGTTACTTGGGAACGAACAATGAGCAGTTCTTC; CDR3aa: CASSYLGTNNEQFF
j_gene: TRBJ1-1; v_gene: TRBV5-1; d_gene: TRBD1; abundance: .; CDR3nt: TGCGCCAGCAGCTTGGCCGGGACAGCGAACACTGAAGCTTTCTTT; CDR3aa: CASSLAGTANTEAFF